These 23 T cell receptor beta chains were sequenced from one sample in a study of blood T cell repertoires in COVID-19. Repertoires were generated with immunoSEQ multiplex PCR, while TCRdb's copy carries only in-frame clones and drops some. The sample has under 150,000 clones, 65% to 80% seen once. Sequenced sample: peripheral blood. Receptors originate from a man older than 75 with acute or convalescent COVID-19.

This clone was counted only a few times. V is TRBV27 and J is TRBJ1-6; D might be TRBD1 (6 bases). The CDR3 is 15 amino acids. The V end lost 7 bases, the J end lost 3 bases, and 13 bases lay between the germline ends. Germline lookup yields CDR1 MNHEY and CDR2 SMNVEV (reference sequence). CDR3 sequence: CASNPTGFYNSPLHF. CDR3 in DNA: TGTGCCAGCAACCCTACAGGGTTCTATAATTCACCCCTCCACTTT.

V gene TRBV15 combines with J gene TRBJ2-5; the D gene is possibly TRBD1 (6 bases). CDR1 is LNHNV, CDR2 YYDKDF, per germline (reference sequence). Trimming left V 0 bases short and J 5 bases short, with 19 bases between. There are 17 residues in the CDR3. The CDR3 protein is CATSRDGAPGDGETQYF. The CDR3 DNA reads as TGTGCCACCAGCAGAGACGGAGCCCCAGGGGACGGGGAGACCCAGTACTTC.

The chain links TRBV6-2 or TRBV6-3 to TRBJ2-2, with D maybe TRBD2 (5 bases). This CDR3 contains 15 residues. The germline gives CDR1 MNHEY, CDR2 SVGEGT. V was shortened by 2 bases and J by 2 bases, with 9 bases between the two germline ends. This CDR3 reads CASSYGLFNTGELFF. The CDR3 DNA reads TGTGCCAGCAGTTACGGACTCTTTAACACCGGGGAGCTGTTTTTT.

The genes are TRBV11-2 and TRBJ2-5; D remains unclear. The CDR3 extends over 13 amino acids. Germline V gives CDR1 SGHAT, CDR2 FQNNGV. Deletions cut 3 bases from V and 5 bases from J, with 10 bases between. The CDR3 here is CASSLGPEETQYF. CDR3 nucleotides: TGTGCCAGCAGCTTGGGTCCGGAGGAGACCCAGTACTTC. The variable domain in full, with the rest retrieved from reference TRBV11-2 and TRBJ2-5, is EAGVAQSPRYKIIEKRQSVAFWCNPISGHATLYWYQQILGQGPKLLIQFQNNGVVDDSQLPKDRFSAERLKGVDSTLKIQPAKLEDSAVYLCASSLGPEETQYFGPGTRLLVL.

This clone was counted between two and nine times. The genes are TRBV2 and TRBJ2-5, with D possibly matching TRBD1 (5 bases). Germline V gene lookup returns CDR1 SNHLY and CDR2 FYNNEI. The CDR3 sequence is 13 residues long. Trimming removed 6 bases at V and 2 bases at J, with 10 bases between. The CDR3 coding sequence is TGTGCCAGCAGAGGACACCCTCAAGAGACCCAGTACTTC. Protein product: CASRGHPQETQYF.

The rearrangement joins TRBV7-3 to TRBJ2-3; 7 positions match TRBD2. Germline CDR1 reads SGHTA; CDR2 reads FQGTGA. V lost 1 base to trimming and J lost 5 bases; unmatched junction nucleotides: 3. This CDR3 comprises 14 residues. CDR3 sequence reads: CASSLSGGGDTQYF. CDR3 coding DNA: TGTGCCAGCAGCTTAAGCGGGGGAGGAGATACGCAGTATTTT.

The chain combines TRBV28 with TRBJ2-1, with 12 bases aligning to TRBD1. This CDR3 is built from 17 residues. Unmatched junction bases numbered 9, after V lost 2 bases and J lost 7 bases. Germline V gives CDR1 MDHEN, CDR2 SYDVKM. The CDR3: CASSLTGTGGLRNEQFF. The DNA for the CDR3 is TGTGCCAGCAGTTTAACGGGGACAGGGGGCTTAAGGAATGAGCAGTTCTTC.

The CDR3 DNA is TGTGCCACAGGACAGTCGAGCTCCTACAATGAGCAGTTCTTC. Translated: CATGQSSSYNEQFF. This chain uses TRBV2 with TRBJ2-1, with TRBD1 as a possible D gene (6 bases). The CDR3 totals 14 residues. Deletions cut 10 bases from V and 0 bases from J, with 13 bases between. Germline loops: CDR1 SNHLY, CDR2 FYNNEI. Using reference TRBV2 and TRBJ2-1 for the parts outside the CDR3, the full variable domain is EPEVTQTPSHQVTQMGQEVILRCVPISNHLYFYWYRQILGQKVEFLVSFYNNEISEKSEIFDDQFSVERPDGSNFTLKIRSTKLEDSAMYFCATGQSSSYNEQFFGPGTRLTVL.

The chain combines TRBV12-3 or TRBV12-4 with TRBJ1-6; D gene unclear. The CDR3 contains 12 residues. V lost 2 bases and J lost 13, with 9 bases in between. DNA for the CDR3: TGTGCCAGCAGTTTAAAGACGGGGCCCCTCCACTTT. It translates to CASSLKTGPLHF.

This clone was counted between two and nine times. The rearrangement joins TRBV2 to TRBJ2-2; 7 positions agree with TRBD2. CDR1 and CDR2 (germline): SNHLY, FYNNEI. The V gene end was trimmed by 6 bases and the J gene end by 4 bases; junction bases not matched to a gene: 8. CDR3 size: 15 residues. This CDR3 reads CASRGPGGGTGELFF. The CDR3 DNA is TGTGCCAGCAGAGGGCCCGGCGGGGGCACCGGGGAGCTGTTTTTT.

This clone was detected many times. V and J are TRBV7-3 and TRBJ1-1; 10 bases match TRBD1. J lost 0 bases, V lost 5 bases, and 3 bases had no gene match. This CDR3 is 15 amino acids long. The V gene's germline CDR1 is SGHTA and CDR2 FQGTGA. The CDR3 spells CASSAGQGMNTEAFF. The CDR3 coding sequence is TGTGCCAGCAGCGCGGGACAGGGGATGAACACTGAAGCTTTCTTT.

The gene calls are TRBV7-8 and TRBJ2-7; D may be TRBD2 (7 bases). CDR1 SGHVS and CDR2 FQNEAQ come from the germline V gene. The CDR3 is made up of 15 amino acids. V lost 6 bases to trimming and J lost 2 bases, with 17 bases between them. CDR3 in DNA: TGTGCCAGCAGTCTGGTGGGGGGGGGCGCCTACGAGCAGTACTTC. It is translated as CASSLVGGGAYEQYF.

Comment on this clone: Distinct nucleotide sequences in the sample also encode this CDR3. This chain uses TRBV5-6 with TRBJ1-2; D gene ambiguous. CDR1 is SGHDT and CDR2 is YYEEEE in the germline V gene. This CDR3 region has 13 residues. With 0 bases removed from V and 2 bases from J, the gap between germline ends came to 5 bases. The chain's CDR3 is CASSLEQNYGYTF. As DNA, the CDR3 is TGTGCCAGCAGCTTGGAACAGAACTATGGCTACACCTTC.

The chain has TRBV6-6 and TRBJ2-7, with TRBD1 as a possible D gene (6 bases). The V gene's germline CDR1 is MNHNY and CDR2 SVGAGI (reference sequence). There are 13 residues in the CDR3. V was trimmed by 8 bases and J by 6 bases, leaving 17 bases between them. The CDR3 spells CASQGTSDGEQYF. CDR3 in DNA: TGTGCCAGCCAGGGGACGTCTGACGGCGAGCAGTACTTC.

The rearrangement links TRBV5-1 to TRBJ2-2; a weak D match, TRBD1 (6 bases). The germline V gene has CDR1 SGHRS and CDR2 YFSETQ. Trimming took off 1 base at V and 7 bases at J, with 14 bases between the two ends. The CDR3 extends over 15 amino acids. The chain's CDR3 is CASSLPRTDSGELFF. The DNA for the CDR3 is TGCGCCAGCAGCTTGCCCAGGACAGATAGCGGGGAGCTGTTTTTT.

This chain joins TRBV6-2 or TRBV6-3 and TRBJ1-2; D may be TRBD1 (6 bases). Germline-derived CDR1 and CDR2 are MNHEY and SVGEGT. V was pared by 2 bases and J by 0 bases, with 13 bases between. The CDR3 length is 16 residues. The CDR3 bases are TGTGCCAGCAGTTACAATACAGGGAAGACTAACTATGGCTACACCTTC. It translates to CASSYNTGKTNYGYTF.

This clone was picked up one time. V and J are TRBV15 and TRBJ2-3, with TRBD2 as a possible D gene (6 bases). V gave up 1 base and J gave up 3 bases, with 11 bases separating them. Looked up from germline, CDR1 is LNHNV and CDR2 is YYDKDF (reference sequence). This CDR3 region has 15 residues. CDR3 protein: CATSRGGLATDTQYF. The CDR3 DNA follows: TGTGCCACCAGCAGAGGAGGGCTAGCGACAGATACGCAGTATTTT. The entire variable domain, with the rest obtained from reference TRBV15 and TRBJ2-3, is as follows: DAMVIQNPRYQVTQFGKPVTLSCSQTLNHNVMYWYQQKSSQAPKLLFHYYDKDFNNEADTPDNFQSRRPNTSFCFLDIRSPGLGDTAMYLCATSRGGLATDTQYFGPGTRLTVL.

The chain employs TRBV2 and TRBJ1-2; D not resolved. V lost 7 bases and J lost 4, with 13 bases in between. CDR3 length: 13 amino acids. Per germline, CDR1 SNHLY and CDR2 FYNNEI. The CDR3 DNA is TGTGCCAGCAAGGTAGAGTCGGGCTATGGCTACACCTTC. Translation: CASKVESGYGYTF.

As for this clone: Distinct nucleotide sequences in the sample also encode this CDR3. The CDR3 loop is CASSLGQTEKLFF. CDR3 nucleotide sequence: TGTGCCAGCAGTTTGGGGCAGACTGAAAAACTGTTTTTT. This chain joins TRBV28 and TRBJ1-4, with a weak D call TRBD1 (5 bases). Germline V CDR1 and CDR2: MDHEN, SYDVKM. Trimming cost V 3 bases and J 7 bases, with 9 bases left between them. CDR3 length equals 13 residues.

The gene calls are TRBV6-5 and TRBJ2-5; D ambiguous. The CDR3 covers 13 residues. CDR1 MNHEY and CDR2 SVGAGI come from the germline V gene. Trimming stripped 5 bases from V and 1 base from J, with 8 bases between. CDR3 residues: CASSRRSQETQYF. DNA for the CDR3: TGTGCCAGCAGTCGACGGAGCCAAGAGACCCAGTACTTC.

J is TRBJ2-2 and V is TRBV5-6, with 9 bases lining up with TRBD1. Germline V gene sequence: CDR1 SGHDT, CDR2 YYEEEE. Trimming cost V 2 bases and J 7 bases; bases outside gene matches: 9. This CDR3 comprises 16 residues. DNA for the CDR3: TGTGCCAGCAGCTTACTAGGGGACAGGGTAATCGGGGAGCTGTTTTTT. Amino acid sequence: CASSLLGDRVIGELFF.

The table lists this clone with a few counts. The chain links TRBV3-1 (or the pseudogene TRBV3-2) to TRBJ2-3; 10 nucleotides match TRBD1. Germline lookup yields CDR1 LGHDT and CDR2 YNNKEL (reference sequence). The CDR3 has 16 residues. J gave up 7 bases and V 0 bases, and 7 bases lay outside the gene matches. The CDR3 sequence is CASSQDRQGARNTQYF. CDR3 nucleotide sequence: TGTGCCAGCAGCCAAGATAGACAGGGGGCGCGGAATACGCAGTATTTT.

This chain links TRBV7-9 with TRBJ2-7; TRBD1 aligns across 10 bases. The CDR3 is made up of 15 amino acids. V lost 0 bases and J lost 6; bases outside the gene matches: 5. Germline CDR1 and CDR2: SEHNR and FQNEAQ (reference sequence). The CDR3 region has the DNA TGTGCCAGCAGCTTAGCAAGGGGACAGGGGTCCGAGCAGTACTTC. Amino acid sequence: CASSLARGQGSEQYF. Combining the CDR3 with reference TRBV7-9 and TRBJ2-7 gives the whole variable domain DTGVSQNPRHKITKRGQNVTFRCDPISEHNRLYWYRQTLGQGPEFLTYFQNEAQLEKSRLLSDRFSAERPKGSFSTLEIQRTEQGDSAMYLCASSLARGQGSEQYFGPGTRLTVT.